This TCR beta chain originates from a study of cytomegalovirus exposure and HLA in healthy donors. The study, taken as a whole, reports: Published work reported that the classifier diagnosed cytomegalovirus status with high specificity and sensitivity. The authors enumerated 180 or so TCR beta chains as linked to cytomegalovirus.

The validation cohort, a group of 120 subjects, included the donors and was separate from the approximately 650-subject first cohort. Assay used: immunoSEQ multiplex PCR; TCRdb lists only in-frame clones, some missing. The sample shows under 300,000 clones, around 86% of them seen only once. A note on this clone: Its antigen is unknown.

Sequencing was performed on PBMCs. The sequence was collected from a young woman in good health and CMV-seronegative.

CDR3 in DNA: TGTGCCAGCAGTTACTCAGCGGTCCCGTCCTACGAGCAGTACTTC. Its protein is CASSYSAVPSYEQYF. This chain connects TRBV6-5 to TRBJ2-7, with D possibly TRBD2 on 5 matching bases. CDR1 is MNHEY, CDR2 SVGAGI, per germline. CDR3 size: 15 residues. Trimming shortened V by 0 bases and J by 1 base, and 10 bases separated the two germline ends.